These 17 T cell receptor beta chains were all obtained from the same sample, sequenced in a study of blood T cell repertoires in COVID-19. This table comes from immunoSEQ multiplex PCR, and its TCRdb copy is limited to in-frame clones, with some not included. The sample shows about 46,000 clones, approximately 83% of them seen only once. Sequenced material: peripheral blood. The source of these receptors is a human donor in a cohort sampled during active COVID-19. The donor label of this sample is uncertain.

The V and J genes are TRBV19 and TRBJ1-5, with a weak D call TRBD1 (5 bases). Trimming left V 2 bases short and J 4 bases short, with 12 bases between. This CDR3 is 15 amino acids long. In germline, CDR1 is LNHDA, CDR2 SQIVND (reference sequence). CDR3 protein: CASSIPGHRNQPQHF. The CDR3 nucleotides read TGTGCCAGTAGTATACCTGGACACAGAAATCAGCCCCAGCATTTT.

The rearrangement links TRBV5-1 to TRBJ1-2; D is possibly TRBD1 (6 bases). This CDR3 comprises 15 residues. Trimming stripped 9 bases from V and 8 bases from J, with 26 bases between. Germline V lookup: CDR1 SGHRS, CDR2 YFSETQ. The CDR3 nucleotides read TGCGCCACCCGTCCGGGCCCAGGGGAACGTGGAGGCTACACCTTC. Its translation is CATRPGPGERGGYTF.

The chain uses TRBV28 and TRBJ2-3, with TRBD2 identical over 10 bases. CDR1 and CDR2 from the germline V gene are MDHEN and SYDVKM. After removal of 3 bases from V and 5 bases from J, the junction contained 2 bases not matched to a gene. The CDR3 runs 14 residues. The CDR3 here is CASSFVAGGDTQYF. The CDR3 DNA is TGTGCCAGCAGTTTTGTAGCGGGGGGAGATACGCAGTATTTT.

The chain joins TRBV3-1 (or the pseudogene TRBV3-2) to TRBJ2-3; tentative D call: TRBD2 (5 bases). V was clipped by 4 bases and J by 6 bases, with 17 bases between them. CDR1 is LGHDT, CDR2 YNNKEL, per germline (reference sequence). The CDR3 length is 15 residues. The CDR3 nucleotides are TGTGCCAGCAGCCGCACCCTAGCACAAGTCGATACGCAGTATTTT. Translation gives CASSRTLAQVDTQYF.

The chain employs TRBV3-1 (or the pseudogene TRBV3-2) and TRBJ1-5; TRBD1 agrees at 12 bases. Germline V lookup: CDR1 LGHDT, CDR2 YNNKEL (reference sequence). Germline trimming cut 3 bases from V and 0 bases from J; bases unmatched to any gene: 6. The CDR3 spans 18 residues. CDR3 sequence (DNA): TGTGCCAGCAGCCAGGCCGGGACAGGGGGCTATAGCAATCAGCCCCAGCATTTT. It translates to CASSQAGTGGYSNQPQHF.

The chain uses TRBV3-1 (or the pseudogene TRBV3-2) and TRBJ2-1; 7 positions match TRBD1. The CDR3 consists of 15 residues. The J segment lost 7 bases and the V segment lost 4 bases, leaving 10 bases of the junction unmatched. The V gene's germline CDR1 is LGHDT and CDR2 YNNKEL (reference sequence). CDR3 sequence reads: CASSPVPGQRNEQFF. The CDR3 DNA reads as TGTGCCAGCAGCCCCGTCCCGGGACAGAGGAATGAGCAGTTCTTC.

This chain connects TRBV9 to TRBJ1-2, with TRBD1 matching over 7 bases. This CDR3 has 14 amino acids. Germline V gene lookup returns CDR1 SGDLS and CDR2 YYNGEE. V trimming: 3 bases; J trimming: 2 bases; junction bases outside the gene matches: 4. CDR3: CASSASDRNYGYTF. The DNA for the CDR3 is TGTGCCAGCAGCGCCTCGGACAGGAACTATGGCTACACCTTC.

This clone turned up a few times. This chain uses TRBV2 with TRBJ2-1; D perhaps matches TRBD2 (6 bases). CDR3 length: 14 residues. The V gene's germline CDR1 is SNHLY and CDR2 FYNNEI. Trimming cost V 4 bases and J 5 bases, with 12 bases left between them. CDR3 sequence reads: CASSVAGQDNEQFF. CDR3 in DNA: TGTGCCAGCAGTGTTGCGGGGCAAGACAATGAGCAGTTCTTC.

V and J are TRBV30 and TRBJ1-4; no clear D. The germline V and J ends were trimmed by 1 base and 3 bases, with 6 bases remaining between them. The V gene's germline CDR1 is GTSNPN and CDR2 SVGIG (reference sequence). The CDR3 sequence is 13 residues long. The CDR3: CAWSGQSNEKLFF. As DNA, the CDR3 is TGTGCCTGGAGTGGGCAGTCTAATGAAAAACTGTTTTTT.

This chain uses TRBV11-1 with TRBJ2-2; tentative D call: TRBD1 (5 bases). Germline loops: CDR1 SGHAT, CDR2 FQDESV (reference sequence). V dropped 1 base and J dropped 1 base, with 10 bases sitting between them. CDR3 length: 16 amino acids. The CDR3 loop reads CASSLVAGQNTGELFF. Here the CDR3 DNA reads TGTGCCAGCAGCTTAGTCGCAGGGCAGAACACCGGGGAGCTGTTTTTT.

V usage is TRBV12-3 or TRBV12-4 and J usage is TRBJ1-1; 8 bases line up with TRBD1. CDR3 size: 13 residues. The ends lost 5 bases at V and 7 bases at J; junction bases unmatched: 6. The CDR3 DNA reads as TGTGCCAGCAGTAGGACAGGGAACGGTGAAGCTTTCTTT. Its protein product is CASSRTGNGEAFF.

The chain is built from TRBV18 and TRBJ2-3; tentatively, D is TRBD2 (6 bases). This CDR3 comprises 16 residues. V dropped 3 bases and J dropped 2 bases, with 15 bases sitting between them. Germline V gene lookup returns CDR1 KGHSH and CDR2 LQKENI. The CDR3 DNA reads TGTGCCAGCTCACCGGGACTCCTTACAATCACAGATACGCAGTATTTT. It specifies CASSPGLLTITDTQYF. Filled out from reference TRBV18 and TRBJ2-3, the complete variable domain reads NAGVMQNPRHLVRRRGQEARLRCSPMKGHSHVYWYRQLPEEGLKFMVYLQKENIIDESGMPKERFSAEFPKEGPSILRIQQVVRGDSAAYFCASSPGLLTITDTQYFGPGTRLTVL.

CDR3 region: CASSQEEGANYGYTF. The CDR3 bases are TGCGCCAGCAGCCAAGAGGAAGGGGCAAACTATGGCTACACCTTC. The chain uses TRBV4-1 and TRBJ1-2; D is perhaps TRBD1 (5 bases). Trimming shortened V by 0 bases and J by 2 bases, and 10 bases separated the two germline ends. The length of the CDR3 is 15 residues. In germline, CDR1 is MGHRA, CDR2 YSYEKL.

Written as DNA, the CDR3 is TGTGCCAGCTCGTCAACAGAAGCTCATGGAAACACCATATATTTT. As protein: CASSSTEAHGNTIYF. V gene TRBV9 combines with J gene TRBJ1-3; D is uncertain. V was cut by 7 bases and J by 3 bases, with 17 bases left in between. The germline gives CDR1 SGDLS, CDR2 YYNGEE. The CDR3 extends over 15 amino acids. The full variable domain, rest sourced from reference TRBV9 and TRBJ1-3, is DSGVTQTPKHLITATGQRVTLRCSPRSGDLSVYWYQQSLDQGLQFLIQYYNGEERAKGNILERFSAQQFPDLHSELNLSSLELGDSALYFCASSSTEAHGNTIYFGEGSWLTVV.

This chain uses TRBV6-5 with TRBJ1-2; no definite D call. CDR3 length equals 12 residues. V was shortened by 5 bases and J by 2 bases, with 6 bases between the two germline ends. Germline CDR1 MNHEY, CDR2 SVGAGI. Here the CDR3 reads CASSPRNYGYTF. CDR3 sequence (DNA): TGTGCCAGCAGTCCCCGGAACTATGGCTACACCTTC.

The V call is TRBV9, the J call TRBJ1-1; 10 nucleotides match TRBD1. The CDR3 loop spans 16 amino acids. Germline CDR1 SGDLS, CDR2 YYNGEE. Losses at the gene ends were 3 bases for V and 3 bases for J; bases not matched to a gene: 8. CDR3 DNA sequence: TGTGCCAGCAGCGACGACAGGGGGCGCTTTCACACTGAAGCTTTCTTT. The encoded protein is CASSDDRGRFHTEAFF.

The rearrangement uses TRBV7-2 and TRBJ1-1; no clear D. The length of the CDR3 is 12 residues. Per the germline V gene, CDR1 is SGHTA and CDR2 is FQGNSA. V was clipped by 5 bases and J by 5 bases, with 9 bases between them. CDR3 in amino acids: CASSHPGTEAFF. The CDR3 DNA follows: TGTGCCAGCAGCCACCCAGGTACTGAAGCTTTCTTT. Supplemented by reference TRBV7-2 and TRBJ1-1, the full variable domain reads GAGVSQSPSNKVTEKGKDVELRCDPISGHTALYWYRQSLGQGLEFLIYFQGNSAPDKSGLPSDRFSAERTGGSVSTLTIQRTQQEDSAVYLCASSHPGTEAFFGQGTRLTVV.